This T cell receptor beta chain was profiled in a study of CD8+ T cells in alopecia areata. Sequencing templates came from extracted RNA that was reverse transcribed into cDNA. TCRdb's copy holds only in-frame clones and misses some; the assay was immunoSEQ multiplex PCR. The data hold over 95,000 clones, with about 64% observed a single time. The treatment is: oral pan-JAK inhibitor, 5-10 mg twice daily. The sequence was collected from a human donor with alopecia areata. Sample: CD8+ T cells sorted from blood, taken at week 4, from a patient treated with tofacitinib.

DNA for the CDR3: TGTGCCAGCAGCTTAGTGGGAGCCTTTGAAGCTTTCTTT. Protein: CASSLVGAFEAFF. The J gene is TRBJ1-1, the V gene TRBV5-6; D unclear. The V gene lost 2 bases and the J gene lost 7 bases, with 12 bases spanning the gap. CDR1 is SGHDT and CDR2 is YYEEEE in the germline V gene. CDR3 length equals 13 residues. Variable domain in full (rest from reference TRBV5-6 and TRBJ1-1): DAGVTQSPTHLIKTRGQQVTLRCSPKSGHDTVSWYQQALGQGPQFIFQYYEEEERQRGNFPDRFSGHQFPNYSSELNVNALLLGDSALYLCASSLVGAFEAFFGQGTRLTVV.